Presented here are 21 T cell receptor beta chains from one specimen sequenced in a study of shared clonotypes between healthy human individuals. The naive CD8 population came from CD45RO-negative cells selected for CCR7, without terminally differentiated effector memory CD45RA+ cells. Profiled with immunoSEQ multiplex PCR; TCRdb holds only in-frame clones, not every one. The table lists about 2 million clones, 85% to 95% of them singletons. Sequencing used naive CD8+ T cells sorted from blood. These receptors were obtained from a man younger than 30 in good health.

The chain has TRBV15 and TRBJ1-5; perhaps TRBD1 as D (6 bases). Germline CDR1 LNHNV, CDR2 YYDKDF (reference sequence). Trimming removed 0 bases at V and 1 base at J, with 10 bases between. The CDR3 extends over 16 amino acids. The CDR3 bases are TGTGCCACCAGCAGAGATTGGGGGCAGAGCAATCAGCCCCAGCATTTT. Amino acids: CATSRDWGQSNQPQHF.

On this clone itself: The identical CDR3 is also encoded by other nucleotide sequences in the sample. The chain recombines TRBV6-5 with TRBJ2-7; 7 bases map to TRBD1. This CDR3 is built from 12 residues. Germline V gene sequence: CDR1 MNHEY, CDR2 SVGAGI. Unmatched junction bases numbered 2, after V lost 6 bases and J lost 3 bases. This CDR3 reads CASRGQNYEQYF. CDR3 nucleotide sequence: TGTGCCAGCAGGGGACAGAACTACGAGCAGTACTTC.

The V and J genes are TRBV6-5 and TRBJ2-7; perhaps TRBD1 as D (6 bases). V gave up 6 bases and J gave up 7 bases, with 16 bases separating them. This CDR3 contains 13 residues. CDR1 and CDR2 from the germline V gene are MNHEY and SVGAGI. The CDR3 coding sequence is TGTGCCAGCAGCAGGGGCTCGCTAAGGGAGCAGTACTTC. Translation: CASSRGSLREQYF.

Notes on this clone: This sample also contains other DNA sequences that code for the same CDR3. This chain connects TRBV5-4 to TRBJ2-2; D might be TRBD1 or TRBD2, each matching 6 bases. V shed 0 bases and J shed 6 bases, with 9 bases lying between them. The germline gives CDR1 SGHNT, CDR2 YYREEE (reference sequence). The CDR3 covers 14 residues. CDR3 amino acids: CASSLVGGPGELFF. The CDR3 DNA is TGTGCCAGCAGCTTGGTAGGGGGGCCCGGGGAGCTGTTTTTT.

This sequence joins TRBV5-4 and TRBJ2-7; TRBD1 is a possible D gene (6 bases). The CDR3 is 14 amino acids. Germline V gives CDR1 SGHNT, CDR2 YYREEE (reference sequence). The V gene lost 0 bases and the J gene lost 5 bases, with 12 bases spanning the gap. This CDR3 reads CASSLGQVGDEQYF. For the CDR3, the DNA is TGTGCCAGCAGCTTGGGACAGGTCGGTGACGAGCAGTACTTC.

The chain employs TRBV2 and TRBJ1-1, with 8 bases aligning to TRBD1. J gave up 11 bases and V 6 bases, and 11 bases lay outside the gene matches. The CDR3 extends over 13 amino acids. Germline CDR1 SNHLY, CDR2 FYNNEI. This CDR3 reads CASRGAQGAHAFF. CDR3 bases: TGTGCCAGCAGGGGGGCCCAGGGGGCGCACGCTTTCTTT.

The chain employs TRBV25-1 and TRBJ2-5, with D perhaps TRBD2 (5 bases). The V gene's germline CDR1 is MGHDK and CDR2 SYGVNS. The CDR3 consists of 15 residues. Trimming removed 2 bases at V and 2 bases at J, with 12 bases between. The CDR3 is CASSERLAWQETQYF. CDR3 coding DNA: TGTGCCAGCAGTGAAAGGCTAGCTTGGCAAGAGACCCAGTACTTC.

The gene calls are TRBV6-6 and TRBJ1-5; D remains ambiguous. V was pared by 5 bases and J by 0 bases, with 14 bases between. Germline CDR1 reads MNHNY; CDR2 reads SVGAGI (reference sequence). This CDR3 contains 16 residues. CDR3 region: CASSGTLDLSNQPQHF. DNA of the CDR3: TGTGCCAGCAGTGGAACCCTGGATCTTAGCAATCAGCCCCAGCATTTT.

The sample holds one count of this clone. The chain links TRBV7-6 to TRBJ2-5, with unresolved D. The CDR3 length is 14 residues. The V and J ends lost 2 bases and 1 base respectively, with 8 bases between them. CDR1 and CDR2 (germline): SGHVS, FNYEAQ. The CDR3 region is CASSLMWPQETQYF. CDR3 coding DNA: TGTGCCAGCAGCTTAATGTGGCCCCAAGAGACCCAGTACTTC.

The chain recombines TRBV30 with TRBJ1-1, with D possibly TRBD1 on 5 matching bases. Per the germline V gene, CDR1 is GTSNPN and CDR2 is SVGIG (reference sequence). The V end lost 3 bases, the J end lost 0 bases, and 11 bases lay between the germline ends. The CDR3 is 14 residues long. CDR3 protein: CAWRRGFLNTEAFF. For the CDR3, the DNA is TGTGCCTGGAGGCGGGGGTTTCTGAACACTGAAGCTTTCTTT.

The gene calls are TRBV15 and TRBJ1-1, with TRBD1 as a possible D gene (5 bases). The CDR3 covers 13 residues. The germline V gene encodes CDR1 LNHNV and CDR2 YYDKDF (reference sequence). Between the trimmed V and J ends, which lost 3 bases and 6 bases, there was a span of 11 bases. The CDR3 region has the DNA TGTGCCACCAGCAGTGCAGGGAAGTCTGAAGCTTTCTTT. Translating it yields CATSSAGKSEAFF.

The chain joins TRBV7-9 to TRBJ1-4; D is perhaps TRBD1 (6 bases). Trimming cost V 0 bases and J 7 bases, with 12 bases left between them. Germline assignment: CDR1 SEHNR and CDR2 FQNEAQ (reference sequence). The CDR3 consists of 15 residues. CDR3 region: CASSLARGVSEKLFF. In nucleotides, the CDR3 is TGTGCCAGCAGCTTAGCCAGGGGCGTGAGTGAAAAACTGTTTTTT.

V usage is TRBV30 and J usage is TRBJ2-5, with D perhaps being TRBD1 or TRBD2 (6 bases each). The CDR3 is 14 amino acids. Looked up from germline, CDR1 is GTSNPN and CDR2 is SVGIG (reference sequence). The germline V and J ends were trimmed by 1 base and 1 base, with 10 bases remaining between them. The CDR3 nucleotides read TGTGCCTGGAGTGAACAGGGACTCCAAGAGACCCAGTACTTC. Its protein product is CAWSEQGLQETQYF.

The J gene is TRBJ2-3, the V gene TRBV6-6, with unresolved D. Trimming removed 5 bases at V and 11 bases at J, with 20 bases between. The germline V gene has CDR1 MNHNY and CDR2 SVGAGI (reference sequence). The CDR3 loop spans 14 amino acids. CDR3 loop: CASSTPGPDWQQYF. The CDR3, as DNA: TGTGCCAGCAGTACTCCGGGCCCCGATTGGCAGCAGTATTTT.

The CDR3 DNA sequence: TGTGCCAGTGGGACAGACCTTTTCTACGAGCAGTACTTC. Translated, it gives CASGTDLFYEQYF. The chain has TRBV19 and TRBJ2-7; 7 bases are a match to TRBD1. With V trimmed by 8 bases and J by 3 bases, 7 bases remained unmatched. This CDR3 has 13 amino acids. Germline CDR1 LNHDA, CDR2 SQIVND (reference sequence). Filled out from reference TRBV19 and TRBJ2-7, the complete variable domain reads DGGITQSPKYLFRKEGQNVTLSCEQNLNHDAMYWYRQDPGQGLRLIYYSQIVNDFQKGDIAEGYSVSREKKESFPLTVTSAQKNPTAFYLCASGTDLFYEQYFGPGTRLTVT.

The chain couples TRBV5-1 to TRBJ1-4, with a weak D call TRBD1 (6 bases). V dropped 4 bases and J dropped 6 bases, with 16 bases sitting between them. The CDR3 runs to 15 residues. From germline, CDR1 is SGHRS and CDR2 YFSETQ. The CDR3 here is CASSALTGNYEKLFF. The DNA for the CDR3 is TGCGCCAGCAGCGCTTTAACAGGGAATTATGAAAAACTGTTTTTT. Combining the CDR3 with reference TRBV5-1 and TRBJ1-4 gives the whole variable domain KAGVTQTPRYLIKTRGQQVTLSCSPISGHRSVSWYQQTPGQGLQFLFEYFSETQRNKGNFPGRFSGRQFSNSRSEMNVSTLELGDSALYLCASSALTGNYEKLFFGSGTQLSVL.

This chain uses TRBV11-2 with TRBJ1-1; D might be TRBD1 (5 bases). Germline assignment: CDR1 SGHAT and CDR2 FQNNGV. The CDR3 covers 15 residues. Trimming removed 2 bases at V and 2 bases at J, with 12 bases between. Here the CDR3 reads CASSLSGALNTEAFF. CDR3 bases: TGTGCCAGCAGCTTATCCGGGGCATTAAACACTGAAGCTTTCTTT.

The chain couples TRBV9 to TRBJ1-2; maybe TRBD1 (5 bases). Per the germline V gene, CDR1 is SGDLS and CDR2 is YYNGEE. V was cut by 2 bases and J by 6 bases, with 14 bases left in between. The CDR3 is 14 residues long. In DNA, the CDR3 is TGTGCCAGCAGCGTCGGGACTTTGGGCGATGGCTACACCTTC. This sequence encodes CASSVGTLGDGYTF.

The chain joins TRBV4-2 to TRBJ1-5; 7 bases align to TRBD1. The CDR3 length is 16 residues. V shed 0 bases and J 6 bases; nucleotides not matched to a gene: 8. The germline V gene encodes CDR1 LGHNA and CDR2 YNFKEQ. CDR3 residues: CASSQEEGAMGQPQHF. The CDR3 bases are TGTGCCAGCAGCCAAGAGGAGGGGGCTATGGGTCAGCCCCAGCATTTT.

The gene calls are TRBV19 and TRBJ1-4; D remains ambiguous. This CDR3 region has 13 residues. The V and J ends lost 5 bases and 3 bases respectively, with 7 bases between them. From germline, CDR1 is LNHDA and CDR2 SQIVND (reference sequence). Written as DNA, the CDR3 is TGTGCCAGTAGTTGGTGGGCTAATGAAAAACTGTTTTTT. It specifies CASSWWANEKLFF. Filled out from reference TRBV19 and TRBJ1-4, the complete variable domain reads DGGITQSPKYLFRKEGQNVTLSCEQNLNHDAMYWYRQDPGQGLRLIYYSQIVNDFQKGDIAEGYSVSREKKESFPLTVTSAQKNPTAFYLCASSWWANEKLFFGSGTQLSVL.

This clone was observed a single time. The V gene is TRBV7-9, the J gene TRBJ2-3, with D possibly matching TRBD1 (5 bases). CDR1 is SEHNR, CDR2 FQNEAQ, per germline (reference sequence). V was clipped by 3 bases and J by 4 bases, with 11 bases between them. This CDR3 comprises 14 residues. The CDR3 reads CASSLGLGADTQYF. The DNA for the CDR3 is TGTGCCAGCAGCTTGGGGCTAGGGGCAGATACGCAGTATTTT.